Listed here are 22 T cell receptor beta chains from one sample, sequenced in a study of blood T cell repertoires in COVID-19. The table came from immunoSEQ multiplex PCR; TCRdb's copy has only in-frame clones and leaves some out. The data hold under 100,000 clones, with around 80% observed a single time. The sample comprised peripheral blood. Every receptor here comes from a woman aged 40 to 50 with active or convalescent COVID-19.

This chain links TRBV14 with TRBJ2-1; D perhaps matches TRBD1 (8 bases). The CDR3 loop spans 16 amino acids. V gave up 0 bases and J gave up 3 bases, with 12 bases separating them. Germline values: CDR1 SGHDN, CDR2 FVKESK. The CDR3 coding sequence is TGTGCCAGCAGCCAAGATTACAGGGGGGGCTACAATGAGCAGTTCTTC. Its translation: CASSQDYRGGYNEQFF.

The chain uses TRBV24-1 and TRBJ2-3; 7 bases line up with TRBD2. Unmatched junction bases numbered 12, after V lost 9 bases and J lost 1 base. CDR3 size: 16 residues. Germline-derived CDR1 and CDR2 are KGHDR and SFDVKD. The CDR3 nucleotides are TGTGCCACCCACGGGGAGAGGGCGGGGGGCACAGATACGCAGTATTTT. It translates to CATHGERAGGTDTQYF.

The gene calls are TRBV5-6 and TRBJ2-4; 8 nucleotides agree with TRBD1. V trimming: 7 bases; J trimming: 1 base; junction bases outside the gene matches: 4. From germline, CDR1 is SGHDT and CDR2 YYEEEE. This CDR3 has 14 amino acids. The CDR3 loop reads CASQTGVAKNIQYF. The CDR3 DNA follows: TGTGCCAGCCAGACAGGGGTGGCCAAAAACATTCAGTACTTC.

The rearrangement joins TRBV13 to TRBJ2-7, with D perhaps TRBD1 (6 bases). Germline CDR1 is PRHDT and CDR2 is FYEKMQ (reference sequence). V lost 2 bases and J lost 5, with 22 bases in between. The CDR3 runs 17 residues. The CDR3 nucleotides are TGTGCCAGCAGCTTATTCGGTATATTGGCAGGGGTGAACGAGCAGTACTTC. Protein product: CASSLFGILAGVNEQYF.

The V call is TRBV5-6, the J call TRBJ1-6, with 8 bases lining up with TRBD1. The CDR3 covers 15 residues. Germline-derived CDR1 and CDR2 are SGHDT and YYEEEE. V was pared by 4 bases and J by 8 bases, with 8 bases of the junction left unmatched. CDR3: CASSRIGQGHSPLHF. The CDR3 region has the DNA TGTGCCAGCAGCCGGATCGGACAGGGACATTCACCCCTCCACTTT. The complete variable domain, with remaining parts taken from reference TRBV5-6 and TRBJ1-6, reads DAGVTQSPTHLIKTRGQQVTLRCSPKSGHDTVSWYQQALGQGPQFIFQYYEEEERQRGNFPDRFSGHQFPNYSSELNVNALLLGDSALYLCASSRIGQGHSPLHFGNGTRLTVT.

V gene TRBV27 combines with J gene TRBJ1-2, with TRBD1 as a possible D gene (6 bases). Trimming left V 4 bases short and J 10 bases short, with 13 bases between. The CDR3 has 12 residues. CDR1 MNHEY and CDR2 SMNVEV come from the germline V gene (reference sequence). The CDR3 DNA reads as TGTGCCAGCAGTTCCCAGGGGCTCGTCTACACCTTC. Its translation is CASSSQGLVYTF.

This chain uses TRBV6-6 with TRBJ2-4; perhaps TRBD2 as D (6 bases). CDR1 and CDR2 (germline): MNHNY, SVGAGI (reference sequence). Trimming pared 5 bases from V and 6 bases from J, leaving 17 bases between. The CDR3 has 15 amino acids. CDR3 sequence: CASSPGLAPTNIQYF. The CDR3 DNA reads TGTGCCAGCAGTCCGGGACTCGCTCCAACAAACATTCAGTACTTC.

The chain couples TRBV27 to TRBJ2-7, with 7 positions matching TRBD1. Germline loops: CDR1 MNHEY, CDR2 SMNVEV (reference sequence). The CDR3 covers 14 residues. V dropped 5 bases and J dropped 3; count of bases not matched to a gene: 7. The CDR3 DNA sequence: TGTGCCAGCAGTAAAAACAGGGGAAGCTACGAGCAGTACTTC. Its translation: CASSKNRGSYEQYF.

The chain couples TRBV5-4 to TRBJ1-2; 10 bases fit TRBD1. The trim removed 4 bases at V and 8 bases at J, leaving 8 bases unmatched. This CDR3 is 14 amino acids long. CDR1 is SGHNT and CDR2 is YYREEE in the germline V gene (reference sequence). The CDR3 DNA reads TGTGCCAGCAGCGTCGACAGGGGGCGGGTGGGCTACACCTTC. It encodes CASSVDRGRVGYTF.

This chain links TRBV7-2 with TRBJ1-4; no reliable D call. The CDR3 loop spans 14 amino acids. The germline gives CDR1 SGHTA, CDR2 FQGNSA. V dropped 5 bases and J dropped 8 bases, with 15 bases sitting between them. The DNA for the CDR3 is TGTGCCAGCAGCCCCGGGTCCCGACGGGAAAAACTGTTTTTT. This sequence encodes CASSPGSRREKLFF.

CDR3 amino acids: CARTGLRGGYTF. DNA of the CDR3: TGTGCCAGAACAGGGCTCAGGGGGGGCTACACCTTC. The chain has TRBV2 and TRBJ1-2, with 7 bases identical to TRBD1. V shed 9 bases and J 8 bases; nucleotides not matched to a gene: 9. Germline CDR1 and CDR2: SNHLY and FYNNEI. CDR3 length: 12 residues.

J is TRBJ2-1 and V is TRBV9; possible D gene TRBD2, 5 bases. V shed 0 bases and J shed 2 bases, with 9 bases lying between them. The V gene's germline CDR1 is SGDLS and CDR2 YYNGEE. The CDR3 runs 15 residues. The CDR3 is CASSVAGSTYNEQFF. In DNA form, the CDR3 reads TGTGCCAGCAGCGTAGCGGGAAGCACCTACAATGAGCAGTTCTTC.

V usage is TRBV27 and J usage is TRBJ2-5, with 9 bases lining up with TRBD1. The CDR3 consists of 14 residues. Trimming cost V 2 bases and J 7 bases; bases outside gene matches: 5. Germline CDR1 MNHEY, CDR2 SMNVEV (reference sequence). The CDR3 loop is CASSLDRGSGTQYF. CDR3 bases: TGTGCCAGCAGTTTAGACAGGGGGAGCGGGACCCAGTACTTC.

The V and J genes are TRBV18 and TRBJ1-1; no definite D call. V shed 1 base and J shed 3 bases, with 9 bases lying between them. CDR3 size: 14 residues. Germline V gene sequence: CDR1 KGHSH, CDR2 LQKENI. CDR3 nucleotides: TGTGCCAGCTCACCACTACGCGCTGACACTGAAGCTTTCTTT. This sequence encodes CASSPLRADTEAFF.

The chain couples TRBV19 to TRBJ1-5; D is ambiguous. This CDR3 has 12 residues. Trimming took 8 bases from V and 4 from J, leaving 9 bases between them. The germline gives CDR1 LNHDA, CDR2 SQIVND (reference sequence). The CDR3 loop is CASGLGNQPQHF. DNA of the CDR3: TGTGCCAGTGGCCTAGGAAATCAGCCCCAGCATTTT.

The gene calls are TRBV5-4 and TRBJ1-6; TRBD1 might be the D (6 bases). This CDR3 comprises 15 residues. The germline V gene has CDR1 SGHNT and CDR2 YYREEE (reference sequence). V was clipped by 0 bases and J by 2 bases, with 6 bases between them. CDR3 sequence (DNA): TGTGCCAGCAGCTTGGGGACAGCCTATAATTCACCCCTCCACTTT. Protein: CASSLGTAYNSPLHF.

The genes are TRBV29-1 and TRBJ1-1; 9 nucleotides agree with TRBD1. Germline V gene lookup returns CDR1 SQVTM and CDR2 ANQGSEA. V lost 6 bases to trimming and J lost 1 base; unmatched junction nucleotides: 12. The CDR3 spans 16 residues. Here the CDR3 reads CSVVAPTGGRNTEAFF. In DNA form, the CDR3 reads TGCAGCGTGGTGGCACCGACAGGGGGAAGGAACACTGAAGCTTTCTTT.

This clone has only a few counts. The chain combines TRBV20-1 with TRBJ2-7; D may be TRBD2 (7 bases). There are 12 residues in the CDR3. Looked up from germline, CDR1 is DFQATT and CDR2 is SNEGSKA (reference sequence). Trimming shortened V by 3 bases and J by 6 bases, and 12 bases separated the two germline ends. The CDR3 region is CSASDGGLEQYF. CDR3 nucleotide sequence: TGCAGTGCTAGTGACGGGGGGCTCGAGCAGTACTTC.

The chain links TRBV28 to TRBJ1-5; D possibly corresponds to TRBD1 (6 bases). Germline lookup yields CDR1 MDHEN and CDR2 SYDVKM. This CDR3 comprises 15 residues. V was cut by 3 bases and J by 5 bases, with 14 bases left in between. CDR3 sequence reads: CASSFLQGYYQPQHF. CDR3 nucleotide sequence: TGTGCCAGCAGTTTCCTCCAGGGGTATTATCAGCCCCAGCATTTT.

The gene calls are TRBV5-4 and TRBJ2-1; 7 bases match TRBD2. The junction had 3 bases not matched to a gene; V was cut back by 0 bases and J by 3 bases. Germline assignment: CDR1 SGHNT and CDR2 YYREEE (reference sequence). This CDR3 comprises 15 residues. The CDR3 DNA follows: TGTGCCAGCAGCTTGGGAACGGGGGGCTACAATGAGCAGTTCTTC. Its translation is CASSLGTGGYNEQFF.

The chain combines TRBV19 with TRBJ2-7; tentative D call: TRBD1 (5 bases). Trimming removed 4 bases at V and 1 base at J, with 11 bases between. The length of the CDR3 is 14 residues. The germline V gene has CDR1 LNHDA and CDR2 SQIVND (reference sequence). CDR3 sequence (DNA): TGTGCCAGTAGTAACCAGGGTGGGTCCTACGAGCAGTACTTC. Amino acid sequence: CASSNQGGSYEQYF. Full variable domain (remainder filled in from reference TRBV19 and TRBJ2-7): DGGITQSPKYLFRKEGQNVTLSCEQNLNHDAMYWYRQDPGQGLRLIYYSQIVNDFQKGDIAEGYSVSREKKESFPLTVTSAQKNPTAFYLCASSNQGGSYEQYFGPGTRLTVT.

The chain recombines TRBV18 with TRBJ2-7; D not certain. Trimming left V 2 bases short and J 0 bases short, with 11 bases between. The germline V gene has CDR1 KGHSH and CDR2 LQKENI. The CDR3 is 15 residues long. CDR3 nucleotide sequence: TGTGCCAGCTCACCAGACTCCCCGCCCTCCTACGAGCAGTACTTC. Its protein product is CASSPDSPPSYEQYF.